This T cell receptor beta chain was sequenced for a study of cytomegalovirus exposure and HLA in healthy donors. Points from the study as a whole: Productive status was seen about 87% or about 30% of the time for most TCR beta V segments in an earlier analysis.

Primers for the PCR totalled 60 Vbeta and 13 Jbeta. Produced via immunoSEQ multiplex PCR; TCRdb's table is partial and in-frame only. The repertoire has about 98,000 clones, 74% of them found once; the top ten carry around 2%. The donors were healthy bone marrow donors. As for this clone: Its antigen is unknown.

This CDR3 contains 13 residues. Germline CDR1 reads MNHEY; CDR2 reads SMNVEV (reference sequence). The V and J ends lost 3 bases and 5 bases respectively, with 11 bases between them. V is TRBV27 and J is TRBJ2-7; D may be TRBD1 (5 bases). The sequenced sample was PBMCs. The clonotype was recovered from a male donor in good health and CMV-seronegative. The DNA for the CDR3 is TGTGCCAGCAGTTTCCACAGGACCCACGAGCAGTACTTC. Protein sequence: CASSFHRTHEQYF.